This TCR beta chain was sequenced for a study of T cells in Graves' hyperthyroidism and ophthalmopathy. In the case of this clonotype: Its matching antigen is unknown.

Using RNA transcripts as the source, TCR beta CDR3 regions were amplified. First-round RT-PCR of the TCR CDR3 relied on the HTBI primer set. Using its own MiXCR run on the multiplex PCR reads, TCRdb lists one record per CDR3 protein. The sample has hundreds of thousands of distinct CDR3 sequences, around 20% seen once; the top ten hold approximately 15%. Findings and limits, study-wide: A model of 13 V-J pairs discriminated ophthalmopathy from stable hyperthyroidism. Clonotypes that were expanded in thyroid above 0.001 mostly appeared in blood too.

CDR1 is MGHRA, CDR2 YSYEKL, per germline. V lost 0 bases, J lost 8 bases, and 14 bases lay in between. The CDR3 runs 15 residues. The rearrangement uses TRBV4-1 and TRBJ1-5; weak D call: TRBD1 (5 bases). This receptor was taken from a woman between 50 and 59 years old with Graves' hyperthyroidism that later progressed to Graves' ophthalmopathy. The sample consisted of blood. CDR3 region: CASSQDRGIREPQHF. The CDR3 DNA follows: TGCGCCAGCAGCCAAGATCGGGGTATCAGGGAGCCCCAGCATTTT.